These 25 T cell receptor beta chains were all obtained from the same sample, sequenced in a study of blood T cell repertoires in COVID-19. Using immunoSEQ multiplex PCR, the repertoire was profiled, and TCRdb retains in-frame clones only, with some absent. The sample holds roughly 100,000 clones; around 81% are singletons and the top ten take over 35%. Sequencing was done on a sample of peripheral blood. The receptor source for this set is an elderly man with acute or convalescent COVID-19.

This clone occurred once. The gene calls are TRBV18 and TRBJ2-7; TRBD1 matches at 9 bases. The CDR3 has 15 residues. CDR1 KGHSH and CDR2 LQKENI come from the germline V gene. Trimming took 6 bases from V and 2 from J; bases not matched to a gene: 8. CDR3 in DNA: TGTGCCAGCTCTCGCAGGGGACAGGGAGCCTACGAGCAGTACTTC. It codes for CASSRRGQGAYEQYF.

CDR3: CASRVTAGTEAEAFF. CDR3 sequence (DNA): TGTGCCAGCAGAGTTACGGCGGGGACGGAAGCTGAAGCTTTCTTT. The V and J genes are TRBV6-5 and TRBJ1-1, with D tentatively TRBD1 (5 bases). Germline loops: CDR1 MNHEY, CDR2 SVGAGI. The V and J ends lost 6 bases and 6 bases respectively, with 20 bases between them. CDR3 size: 15 residues.

CDR3 bases: TGTGCCAGCAGCCTCCTTGACAGGGTGGTGTCGTACGAGCAGTACTTC. Protein sequence: CASSLLDRVVSYEQYF. The rearrangement links TRBV11-2 to TRBJ2-7, with TRBD1 matching 7 bases. The CDR3 extends over 16 amino acids. After removal of 5 bases from V and 4 bases from J, the junction contained 14 bases not matched to a gene. The germline CDR1 and CDR2 sequences are SGHAT and FQNNGV.

V usage is TRBV18 and J usage is TRBJ2-7; tentative D call: TRBD2 (5 bases). V was trimmed by 2 bases and J by 6 bases, leaving 26 bases between them. The CDR3 covers 18 residues. Germline V gene lookup returns CDR1 KGHSH and CDR2 LQKENI. DNA of the CDR3: TGTGCCAGCTCACCAATTCTCATGATGTCAGCGGACCCTGGCGAGCAGTACTTC. It translates to CASSPILMMSADPGEQYF.

The gene calls are TRBV10-1 and TRBJ2-1; D is possibly TRBD1 (6 bases). The V and J ends lost 4 bases and 9 bases respectively, with 13 bases between them. CDR3 length: 13 amino acids. CDR1 is WNHNN and CDR2 is SYGVQD in the germline V gene (reference sequence). CDR3 sequence reads: CASSGQVKGEQFF. DNA for the CDR3: TGCGCCAGCAGTGGACAGGTGAAGGGTGAGCAGTTCTTC.

V and J are TRBV2 and TRBJ2-4; 7 positions match TRBD1. The CDR3 totals 16 residues. Trimming at V came to 2 bases and at J to 0 bases, leaving 4 bases not matched to a gene. Looked up from germline, CDR1 is SNHLY and CDR2 is FYNNEI. The CDR3 coding sequence is TGTGCCAGCAGTGAATGGACAGGAATAGCCAAAAACATTCAGTACTTC. This translates into CASSEWTGIAKNIQYF.

The sample holds a few counts of this clone. The chain is built from TRBV5-1 and TRBJ2-5; 7 bases are a match to TRBD2. This CDR3 has 15 amino acids. After removal of 4 bases from V and 5 bases from J, the junction contained 11 bases not matched to a gene. Germline lookup yields CDR1 SGHRS and CDR2 YFSETQ. The CDR3: CASSPPSGSRETQYF. The DNA for the CDR3 is TGCGCCAGCAGCCCACCTAGCGGTTCACGGGAGACCCAGTACTTC. Together with reference TRBV5-1 and TRBJ2-5, the CDR3 gives the full variable domain: KAGVTQTPRYLIKTRGQQVTLSCSPISGHRSVSWYQQTPGQGLQFLFEYFSETQRNKGNFPGRFSGRQFSNSRSEMNVSTLELGDSALYLCASSPPSGSRETQYFGPGTRLLVL.

The chain is built from TRBV9 and TRBJ2-7; TRBD2 matches 9 bases. Germline V gene data show CDR1 as SGDLS and CDR2 as YYNGEE. CDR3 length: 14 amino acids. The junction had 5 bases not matched to a gene; V was cut back by 4 bases and J by 3 bases. The CDR3 reads CASSISSGIYEQYF. The DNA for the CDR3 is TGTGCCAGCAGCATATCTAGCGGGATCTACGAGCAGTACTTC.

This sequence joins TRBV5-1 and TRBJ1-5; perhaps TRBD1 as D (5 bases). The CDR3 extends over 14 amino acids. The germline CDR1 and CDR2 sequences are SGHRS and YFSETQ. With 4 bases removed from V and 7 bases from J, the gap between germline ends came to 15 bases. The CDR3 region is CASSPLGGDQPQHF. The CDR3, as DNA: TGCGCCAGCAGCCCCCTCGGGGGGGACCAGCCCCAGCATTTT.

This chain connects TRBV5-1 to TRBJ2-1, with 11 positions matching TRBD2. CDR3 length: 16 amino acids. Germline trimming cut 1 base from V and 3 bases from J; bases unmatched to any gene: 3. Germline CDR1 is SGHRS and CDR2 is YFSETQ. The CDR3 here is CASSLTLAGVYNEQFF. Here the CDR3 DNA reads TGCGCCAGCAGCTTGACACTAGCGGGAGTCTACAATGAGCAGTTCTTC.

The genes are TRBV27 and TRBJ1-5; 9 bases match TRBD1. This CDR3 is built from 17 residues. V trimming: 7 bases; J trimming: 1 base; junction bases outside the gene matches: 11. Germline CDR1 MNHEY, CDR2 SMNVEV (reference sequence). CDR3 bases: TGTGCCAGCAACCCGGGGGGACAGGGTCGGAGCAATCAGCCCCAGCATTTT. It encodes CASNPGGQGRSNQPQHF.

For the CDR3, the DNA is TGTGCCAGCAGTTACTATCCTAGGACAGCCTACGAGCAGTACTTC. It codes for CASSYYPRTAYEQYF. This chain connects TRBV6-5 to TRBJ2-7, with a possible D match to TRBD1 (6 bases). This CDR3 has 15 residues. From germline, CDR1 is MNHEY and CDR2 SVGAGI. The V end lost 1 base, the J end lost 2 bases, and 12 bases lay between the germline ends.

This sequence joins TRBV28 and TRBJ2-5; 12 positions agree with TRBD2. This CDR3 contains 16 residues. Per the germline V gene, CDR1 is MDHEN and CDR2 is SYDVKM. J was trimmed by 1 base and V by 6 bases; bases with no gene match: 6. CDR3 sequence: CASSPGLAGPQETQYF. In DNA, the CDR3 is TGTGCCAGCAGCCCAGGACTAGCGGGACCCCAAGAGACCCAGTACTTC. Variable domain in full (rest from reference TRBV28 and TRBJ2-5): DVKVTQSSRYLVKRTGEKVFLECVQDMDHENMFWYRQDPGLGLRLIYFSYDVKMKEKGDIPEGYSVSREKKERFSLILESASTNQTSMYLCASSPGLAGPQETQYFGPGTRLLVL.

This clone was detected once. The V and J genes are TRBV19 and TRBJ2-5; a weak D match, TRBD2 (5 bases). V lost 10 bases and J lost 0, with 9 bases in between. CDR3 length equals 12 residues. CDR1 is LNHDA, CDR2 SQIVND, per germline (reference sequence). The CDR3 DNA reads TGTGCCACCGAGGGAGACCAAGAGACCCAGTACTTC. Amino acids: CATEGDQETQYF.

The V and J genes are TRBV27 and TRBJ1-6, with TRBD1 identical over 12 bases. V lost 0 bases to trimming and J lost 9 bases; unmatched junction nucleotides: 9. The CDR3 sequence is 18 residues long. Germline values: CDR1 MNHEY, CDR2 SMNVEV (reference sequence). The CDR3 loop reads CASSLSRPGQGAGSPLHF. The DNA of the CDR3 is TGTGCCAGCAGTTTATCTCGACCGGGACAGGGGGCAGGTTCACCCCTCCACTTT.

The CDR3 sequence: CASSLGLAGGPINEQFF. CDR3 DNA: TGCGCCAGCAGCTTGGGTCTAGCGGGAGGGCCAATAAATGAGCAGTTCTTC. The chain links TRBV5-1 to TRBJ2-1, with 12 bases that match TRBD2. Trimming removed 0 bases from V and 7 bases from J; junction bases left unmatched: 8. Looked up from germline, CDR1 is SGHRS and CDR2 is YFSETQ. This CDR3 region has 17 residues. The whole variable domain, filled in from reference TRBV5-1 and TRBJ2-1, reads KAGVTQTPRYLIKTRGQQVTLSCSPISGHRSVSWYQQTPGQGLQFLFEYFSETQRNKGNFPGRFSGRQFSNSRSEMNVSTLELGDSALYLCASSLGLAGGPINEQFFGPGTRLTVL.

The rearrangement joins TRBV11-2 to TRBJ2-2, with D possibly matching TRBD1 (6 bases). Looked up from germline, CDR1 is SGHAT and CDR2 is FQNNGV. Trimming removed 5 bases at V and 8 bases at J, with 12 bases between. This CDR3 region has 13 residues. The DNA for the CDR3 is TGTGCCAGCAGCCCTTGGGGGCAGGGGGAGCTGTTTTTT. Translation: CASSPWGQGELFF. Supplemented by reference TRBV11-2 and TRBJ2-2, the full variable domain reads EAGVAQSPRYKIIEKRQSVAFWCNPISGHATLYWYQQILGQGPKLLIQFQNNGVVDDSQLPKDRFSAERLKGVDSTLKIQPAKLEDSAVYLCASSPWGQGELFFGEGSRLTVL.

V gene TRBV7-2 combines with J gene TRBJ2-2, with D maybe TRBD1 (5 bases). V was trimmed by 2 bases and J by 0 bases, leaving 16 bases between them. Germline CDR1 and CDR2: SGHTA and FQGNSA. The CDR3 loop spans 18 amino acids. CDR3 region: CASSLFGRATTNTGELFF. The CDR3 DNA reads as TGTGCCAGCAGCTTATTTGGCAGGGCGACAACGAACACCGGGGAGCTGTTTTTT.

The chain links TRBV20-1 to TRBJ2-1; D not certain. The CDR3 spans 11 residues. CDR1 is DFQATT and CDR2 is SNEGSKA in the germline V gene (reference sequence). The V end was cut by 5 bases, the J end by 2 bases, with 4 bases between. CDR3 loop: CSAPTYNEQFF. The DNA for the CDR3 is TGCAGTGCTCCCACCTACAATGAGCAGTTCTTC.

The chain joins TRBV10-3 to TRBJ1-5; D is possibly TRBD1 (5 bases). The germline V gene has CDR1 ENHRY and CDR2 SYGVKD. This CDR3 has 14 amino acids. Trimming stripped 0 bases from V and 4 bases from J, with 7 bases between. CDR3 amino acids: CAISESPGNQPQHF. CDR3 sequence (DNA): TGTGCCATCAGTGAGTCGCCAGGGAATCAGCCCCAGCATTTT.

This clone has just one count. The chain recombines TRBV5-1 with TRBJ2-5, with TRBD2 identical over 11 bases. The CDR3 contains 18 residues. After removal of 3 bases from V and 5 bases from J, the junction contained 15 bases not matched to a gene. From germline, CDR1 is SGHRS and CDR2 YFSETQ. CDR3 DNA: TGCGCCAGCAGCTACTACGCCTTAGCGGGAGGGCCGGGGGAGACCCAGTACTTC. This sequence encodes CASSYYALAGGPGETQYF.

This clone appeared a single time. The V call is TRBV5-4, the J call TRBJ1-1; TRBD1 agrees at 7 bases. J lost 6 bases, V lost 0 bases, and 8 bases had no gene match. Germline assignment: CDR1 SGHNT and CDR2 YYREEE (reference sequence). CDR3 length equals 15 residues. The CDR3 sequence: CASSLVTGAQPEAFF. The DNA for the CDR3 is TGTGCCAGCAGCTTGGTAACAGGGGCCCAACCTGAAGCTTTCTTT.

This clone was found once. The V gene is TRBV12-3 or TRBV12-4, the J gene TRBJ1-3; no reliable D call. V lost 2 bases and J lost 3, with 5 bases in between. The CDR3 loop spans 13 amino acids. CDR3 sequence (DNA): TGTGCCAGCAGTTTAACAAGTGGAAACACCATATATTTT. This gives the protein CASSLTSGNTIYF.

V usage is TRBV7-8 and J usage is TRBJ1-1; 7 bases agree with TRBD1. The junction had 5 bases not matched to a gene; V was cut back by 1 base and J by 3 bases. The CDR3 totals 15 residues. CDR1 is SGHVS, CDR2 FQNEAQ, per germline. The CDR3 reads CASSLVEGAHTEAFF. Written as DNA, the CDR3 is TGTGCCAGCAGCTTAGTGGAGGGGGCACACACTGAAGCTTTCTTT.

CDR3 DNA sequence: TGTGCCTGCTGGGGCGAGGCCGGGGCCAACGTCCTGACTTTC. This translates into CACWGEAGANVLTF. The chain carries TRBV30 and TRBJ2-6; TRBD1 is a possible D gene (5 bases). Trimming removed 6 bases at V and 4 bases at J, with 13 bases between. The CDR3 runs 14 residues. Germline V gene data show CDR1 as GTSNPN and CDR2 as SVGIG (reference sequence).